This T cell receptor beta chain was retrieved from a study of T cells after posttransplantation cyclophosphamide. Points from the study as a whole: TRB clonality was highly associated with recipient CMV seropositivity and reactivation. TRB overlap between skin or GI tissue T cells and blood was limited.

Generated by immunoSEQ multiplex PCR, the TCRdb table keeps only in-frame clones and is missing some. This record lists 30,000 to 35,000 clones, none seen once only, and the top ten clones contain around 7%. Peripheral blood was collected from the related graft donor on the marrow donation day. CDR3 length: 18 amino acids. Germline-derived CDR1 and CDR2 are SNHLY and FYNNEI. V lost 8 bases to trimming and J lost 2 bases; unmatched junction nucleotides: 20. In its sample, this clone was seen many times. The antigen is undetermined. The TCR sequence derives from a woman aged 50 to 65 in good health and a related stem cell transplant donor. The V and J genes are TRBV2 and TRBJ2-7; TRBD2 matches 8 bases. The sequenced material came from PBMCs. CDR3 coding DNA: TGTGCCAGCGTCCCGCGGGCCGGAAGAAGCGGGAGAACCTACGAGCAGTACTTC. Protein: CASVPRAGRSGRTYEQYF.